Below, 20 T cell receptor beta chains from the same sample are listed, as sequenced in a study of cytomegalovirus exposure and HLA in healthy donors. Vbeta (60) and Jbeta (13) primers were used in the PCR. Sequencing used immunoSEQ multiplex PCR; TCRdb keeps in-frame clones, though not all of them. Of about 140,000 clones in the sample, over 65% were seen once. The sample taken for sequencing was PBMCs. The receptors here all came from a male donor in good health and CMV-seronegative.

The chain recombines TRBV27 with TRBJ2-7; 7 bases line up with TRBD2. In germline, CDR1 is MNHEY, CDR2 SMNVEV (reference sequence). The CDR3 has 15 residues. With V trimmed by 3 bases and J by 2 bases, 7 bases remained unmatched. CDR3 sequence: CASSFGGLLAYEQYF. CDR3 coding DNA: TGTGCCAGCAGTTTTGGGGGACTACTAGCCTACGAGCAGTACTTC.

The chain has TRBV5-3 and TRBJ2-7; 8 bases agree with TRBD1. TRBV5-3 is known as an ORF, though its function is uncertain. The V segment lost 10 bases and the J segment 7 bases; nucleotides outside the gene matches: 19. The CDR3 extends over 15 amino acids. The CDR3 protein is CARYPSDRAFREQYF. The CDR3, as DNA: TGTGCCCGATACCCCTCGGACAGGGCTTTCCGGGAGCAGTACTTC.

The chain joins TRBV5-4 to TRBJ2-7; TRBD1 is a possible D gene (6 bases). This CDR3 has 18 residues. V gave up 0 bases and J gave up 4 bases, with 23 bases separating them. Germline V gene sequence: CDR1 SGHNT, CDR2 YYREEE (reference sequence). As DNA, the CDR3 is TGTGCCAGCAGCTTGGCCGGTATCCCCGCGGACAGATCGTACGAGCAGTACTTC. As protein: CASSLAGIPADRSYEQYF.

The chain uses TRBV6-5 and TRBJ2-5; TRBD1 matches 10 bases. CDR1 MNHEY and CDR2 SVGAGI come from the germline V gene. The CDR3 has 15 residues. V lost 2 bases, J lost 2 bases, and 2 bases stayed unmatched. CDR3 protein: CASSYGTGAQETQYF. CDR3 in DNA: TGTGCCAGCAGTTACGGGACAGGGGCGCAAGAGACCCAGTACTTC.

The V call is TRBV2, the J call TRBJ2-1; 12 bases are shared with TRBD2. The CDR3 is 15 amino acids. The junction had 4 bases not matched to a gene; V was cut back by 4 bases and J by 6 bases. Germline CDR1 reads SNHLY; CDR2 reads FYNNEI. The CDR3 sequence is CASSVGLAGTNEQFF. In DNA form, the CDR3 reads TGTGCCAGCAGTGTCGGACTAGCGGGAACCAATGAGCAGTTCTTC.

The chain couples TRBV5-6 to TRBJ2-1; the D is unclear. Between the trimmed V and J ends, which lost 0 bases and 8 bases, there was a span of 6 bases. The CDR3 totals 12 residues. Germline loops: CDR1 SGHDT, CDR2 YYEEEE. The CDR3 spells CASSLAGYEQFF. CDR3 DNA: TGTGCCAGCAGCTTGGCCGGGTATGAGCAGTTCTTC. Based on the CDR3 plus reference TRBV5-6 and TRBJ2-1, the full variable domain is DAGVTQSPTHLIKTRGQQVTLRCSPKSGHDTVSWYQQALGQGPQFIFQYYEEEERQRGNFPDRFSGHQFPNYSSELNVNALLLGDSALYLCASSLAGYEQFFGPGTRLTVL.

This clone showed up just once. The rearrangement uses TRBV7-9 and TRBJ2-5; TRBD2 is a possible D gene (6 bases). The DNA matches TRBJ2-7 better at its end, which makes the J call doubtful. Germline V gene data show CDR1 as SEHNR and CDR2 as FQNEAQ (reference sequence). The CDR3 loop spans 17 amino acids. The CDR3 coding sequence is TGTGCCAGCAGCACGGGGACGGAGGGCCCGAGCTCCTACGAGCAGTACTTC. As protein: CASSTGTEGPSSYEQYF.

The V and J genes are TRBV27 and TRBJ1-5, with D hard to call. V lost 6 bases and J 4 bases, leaving 19 bases between the germline ends. CDR1 is MNHEY, CDR2 SMNVEV, per germline (reference sequence). The CDR3 length is 16 residues. The CDR3 DNA reads as TGTGCCAGCAGCGAACGAGGTGCCACCAATAATCAGCCCCAGCATTTT. This encodes CASSERGATNNQPQHF.

Only one count was recorded for this clone. This chain links TRBV5-8 with TRBJ1-2; the D is unclear. The CDR3 extends over 13 amino acids. With 7 bases removed from V and 3 bases from J, the gap between germline ends came to 13 bases. Germline assignment: CDR1 SGHTS and CDR2 YDEGEE. The CDR3 is CASRRTGYYGYTF. The CDR3 coding sequence is TGTGCCAGCCGAAGGACGGGGTACTATGGCTACACCTTC.

CDR3 loop: CASSPQGGTEAFF. The CDR3 nucleotides are TGTGCCAGCAGCCCCCAGGGGGGCACTGAAGCTTTCTTT. The chain employs TRBV9 and TRBJ1-1; 7 positions agree with TRBD1. This CDR3 is 13 amino acids long. The trim removed 4 bases at V and 4 bases at J, leaving 4 bases unmatched. The germline V gene has CDR1 SGDLS and CDR2 YYNGEE.

This rearrangement joins TRBV7-3 to TRBJ2-1, with D maybe TRBD2 (8 bases). Between the trimmed V and J ends, which lost 3 bases and 5 bases, there was a span of 14 bases. Germline V gives CDR1 SGHTA, CDR2 FQGTGA. The CDR3 contains 15 residues. The CDR3 region has the DNA TGTGCCAGCAGCTTGACAGGGACTAGTCACAATGAGCAGTTCTTC. Its translation: CASSLTGTSHNEQFF.

The gene calls are TRBV27 and TRBJ2-3, with D unclear. The germline V gene has CDR1 MNHEY and CDR2 SMNVEV (reference sequence). Trimming took 2 bases from V and 5 from J, leaving 11 bases between them. This CDR3 is built from 14 residues. In nucleotides, the CDR3 is TGTGCCAGCAGTTTAAGGCGGTTTCAAGATACGCAGTATTTT. Protein sequence: CASSLRRFQDTQYF.

V gene TRBV30 combines with J gene TRBJ1-2; 7 positions match TRBD1. Per the germline V gene, CDR1 is GTSNPN and CDR2 is SVGIG (reference sequence). The CDR3 length is 14 residues. J gave up 2 bases and V 0 bases, and 3 bases lay outside the gene matches. The chain's CDR3 is CAWSVRDRNYGYTF. In DNA, the CDR3 is TGTGCCTGGAGTGTCAGGGACAGAAACTATGGCTACACCTTC.

The chain joins TRBV7-8 to TRBJ2-7; D may be TRBD2 (9 bases). CDR3 length equals 21 residues. CDR1 SGHVS and CDR2 FQNEAQ come from the germline V gene. The V end lost 5 bases, the J end lost 4 bases, and 36 bases lay between the germline ends. The CDR3 loop is CASSVEAKDRETSGLGYEQYF. DNA for the CDR3: TGTGCCAGCAGCGTAGAGGCGAAGGACAGGGAAACTAGCGGGTTAGGGTACGAGCAGTACTTC.

This chain links TRBV5-1 with TRBJ1-1; D is unclear. The length of the CDR3 is 14 residues. CDR1 is SGHRS and CDR2 is YFSETQ in the germline V gene. V lost 6 bases and J lost 3, with 15 bases in between. This chain's CDR3 is CASTISGEDTEAFF. The CDR3 nucleotides read TGCGCCAGCACCATTTCCGGCGAGGACACTGAAGCTTTCTTT.

This clone appeared a single time. The V gene is TRBV6-1, the J gene TRBJ1-4, with TRBD1 identical over 7 bases. Losses at the gene ends were 6 bases for V and 3 bases for J; bases not matched to a gene: 4. Germline V CDR1 and CDR2: MNHNS, SASEGT. The CDR3 totals 14 residues. The CDR3 DNA reads as TGTGCCAGCAGACCTGGGACAGCTAATGAAAAACTGTTTTTT. It is translated as CASRPGTANEKLFF.

This chain joins TRBV7-9 and TRBJ2-7; the D is unclear. Germline V gene lookup returns CDR1 SEHNR and CDR2 FQNEAQ (reference sequence). V lost 0 bases, J lost 3 bases, and 6 bases lay in between. The CDR3 runs to 13 residues. Written as DNA, the CDR3 is TGTGCCAGCAGCTTAGCCCAATTCTACGAGCAGTACTTC. Translated: CASSLAQFYEQYF.

This clone appeared a single time. This chain connects TRBV7-9 to TRBJ1-4, with D possibly matching TRBD1 (5 bases). The V end was cut by 7 bases, the J end by 0 bases, with 15 bases between. This CDR3 is 16 amino acids long. Per germline, CDR1 SEHNR and CDR2 FQNEAQ (reference sequence). CDR3 coding DNA: TGTGCCAGCACTACAGGAACCTTTGCAACTAATGAAAAACTGTTTTTT. Encoded protein: CASTTGTFATNEKLFF.

This chain uses TRBV30 with TRBJ1-5, with D tentatively TRBD1 (5 bases). Germline loops: CDR1 GTSNPN, CDR2 SVGIG (reference sequence). V was cut by 1 base and J by 3 bases, with 10 bases left in between. This CDR3 has 14 residues. Written as DNA, the CDR3 is TGTGCCTGGAGTGCCGGGGGGAACAATCAGCCCCAGCATTTT. It translates to CAWSAGGNNQPQHF.

V and J are TRBV5-6 and TRBJ2-1; 13 nucleotides align to TRBD2. Germline V gives CDR1 SGHDT, CDR2 YYEEEE. The CDR3 has 16 residues. V shed 0 bases and J 8 bases; nucleotides not matched to a gene: 5. CDR3 bases: TGTGCCAGCAGCTTGGGTGGACTAGCGGGAGTTGATGAGCAGTTCTTC. Amino acid sequence: CASSLGGLAGVDEQFF.